Presented here are 12 T cell receptor beta chains from one specimen sequenced in a study of cytomegalovirus exposure and HLA in healthy donors. The PCR contained 60 Vbeta and 13 Jbeta primers. TCRdb's table, derived via immunoSEQ multiplex PCR, lists solely in-frame clones and lacks some. The sample has roughly 260,000 clones; about four fifths are singletons. Sequencing used PBMCs. The receptors shown here come from a woman between 40 and 55 years old in good health and CMV-seropositive.

This chain connects TRBV7-9 to TRBJ2-1, with a weak D call TRBD1 (6 bases). Deletions cut 5 bases from V and 8 bases from J, with 13 bases between. Germline CDR1 is SEHNR and CDR2 is FQNEAQ (reference sequence). This CDR3 has 13 residues. CDR3 amino acids: CASSPMAGDEQFF. In DNA, the CDR3 is TGTGCCAGCAGCCCCATGGCAGGGGATGAGCAGTTCTTC.

V and J are TRBV2 and TRBJ2-5, with 14 bases fitting TRBD2. This CDR3 has 19 residues. V trimming: 5 bases; J trimming: 9 bases; junction bases outside the gene matches: 20. Germline-derived CDR1 and CDR2 are SNHLY and FYNNEI. The CDR3 DNA reads as TGTGCCAGCAGTCTCCGGGACAGAACCGGGACTAGCGGGAGTAGGGCCCAGTACTTC. This encodes CASSLRDRTGTSGSRAQYF.

The chain combines TRBV6-1 with TRBJ2-7; TRBD2 agrees at 7 bases. Germline trimming cut 6 bases from V and 2 bases from J; bases unmatched to any gene: 7. CDR1 is MNHNS and CDR2 is SASEGT in the germline V gene. The CDR3 consists of 14 residues. CDR3 sequence (DNA): TGTGCCAGCAGCGGTAGCGGGTACACCTACGAGCAGTACTTC. This encodes CASSGSGYTYEQYF.

The chain couples TRBV29-1 to TRBJ2-5; 12 positions agree with TRBD2. Looked up from germline, CDR1 is SQVTM and CDR2 is ANQGSEA. This CDR3 region has 15 residues. J gave up 5 bases and V 7 bases, and 11 bases lay outside the gene matches. The CDR3 DNA reads TGCAGCGCTACAGGACTAGCGGGAACGACGGAGACCCAGTACTTC. It yields the protein CSATGLAGTTETQYF. Complete variable domain (other parts from reference TRBV29-1 and TRBJ2-5): SAVISQKPSRDICQRGTSLTIQCQVDSQVTMMFWYRQQPGQSLTLIATANQGSEATYESGFVIDKFPISRPNLTFSTLTVSNMSPEDSSIYLCSATGLAGTTETQYFGPGTRLLVL.

This chain connects TRBV5-4 to TRBJ1-2; D remains ambiguous. The V gene lost 3 bases and the J gene lost 8 bases, with 14 bases spanning the gap. Germline V gene lookup returns CDR1 SGHNT and CDR2 YYREEE (reference sequence). This CDR3 region has 13 residues. CDR3 loop: CASSYAPTEGYTF. The CDR3 DNA reads TGTGCCAGCAGCTATGCCCCCACTGAGGGCTACACCTTC.

This chain links TRBV13 with TRBJ2-7; 9 nucleotides agree with TRBD2. The V gene's germline CDR1 is PRHDT and CDR2 FYEKMQ (reference sequence). CDR3 length: 15 amino acids. The J segment lost 5 bases and the V segment lost 2 bases, leaving 7 bases of the junction unmatched. CDR3 sequence reads: CASSLRRREGHEQYF. CDR3 bases: TGTGCCAGCAGCTTACGACGGCGGGAGGGACACGAGCAGTACTTC. Using reference TRBV13 and TRBJ2-7 for the parts outside the CDR3, the full variable domain is AAGVIQSPRHLIKEKRETATLKCYPIPRHDTVYWYQQGPGQDPQFLISFYEKMQSDKGSIPDRFSAQQFSDYHSELNMSSLELGDSALYFCASSLRRREGHEQYFGPGTRLTVT.

This chain connects TRBV11-3 to TRBJ2-1, with TRBD2 matching 7 bases. Losses at the gene ends were 1 base for V and 0 bases for J; bases not matched to a gene: 0. Germline V gene sequence: CDR1 SGHNT, CDR2 YENEEA. The CDR3 is made up of 15 amino acids. The chain's CDR3 is CASSLGGSSYNEQFF. Written as DNA, the CDR3 is TGTGCCAGCAGCTTAGGCGGGAGCTCCTACAATGAGCAGTTCTTC.

The chain links TRBV27 to TRBJ2-7; 9 bases are a match to TRBD2. Germline V lookup: CDR1 MNHEY, CDR2 SMNVEV (reference sequence). The CDR3 loop spans 15 amino acids. The ends lost 8 bases at V and 2 bases at J; junction bases unmatched: 10. CDR3 DNA sequence: TGTGCCAGCTCCCGTCCGACTAGCGGAGCCTACGAGCAGTACTTC. Its protein product is CASSRPTSGAYEQYF.

The chain has TRBV9 and TRBJ1-3; D is uncertain. The CDR3 is 17 amino acids. Germline lookup yields CDR1 SGDLS and CDR2 YYNGEE. V lost 0 bases, J lost 0 bases, and 13 bases lay in between. The CDR3: CASSVDWAGSSGNTIYF. In DNA form, the CDR3 reads TGTGCCAGCAGCGTAGATTGGGCGGGTAGCTCTGGAAACACCATATATTTT.

This sequence joins TRBV9 and TRBJ1-3; weak D call: TRBD1 (5 bases). The CDR3 is made up of 15 amino acids. V was cut by 0 bases and J by 4 bases, with 11 bases left in between. Germline-derived CDR1 and CDR2 are SGDLS and YYNGEE. CDR3 loop: CASSVGGGKGNTIYF. DNA of the CDR3: TGTGCCAGCAGCGTAGGGGGGGGTAAAGGAAACACCATATATTTT.

The chain links TRBV11-3 to TRBJ2-5; a weak D match, TRBD1 (6 bases). The V gene lost 1 base and the J gene lost 4 bases, with 10 bases spanning the gap. CDR3 size: 14 residues. CDR1 and CDR2 (germline): SGHNT, YENEEA. The CDR3 here is CASSLGRRGETQYF. The DNA of the CDR3 is TGTGCCAGCAGCTTAGGCCGCAGGGGAGAGACCCAGTACTTC.

CDR3 residues: CASTPEIGNTEAFF. For the CDR3, the DNA is TGTGCCAGCACCCCCGAGATTGGGAACACTGAAGCTTTCTTT. The rearrangement uses TRBV2 and TRBJ1-1; D uncertain. This CDR3 region has 14 residues. The V and J ends lost 7 bases and 1 base respectively, with 13 bases between them. Germline values: CDR1 SNHLY, CDR2 FYNNEI.